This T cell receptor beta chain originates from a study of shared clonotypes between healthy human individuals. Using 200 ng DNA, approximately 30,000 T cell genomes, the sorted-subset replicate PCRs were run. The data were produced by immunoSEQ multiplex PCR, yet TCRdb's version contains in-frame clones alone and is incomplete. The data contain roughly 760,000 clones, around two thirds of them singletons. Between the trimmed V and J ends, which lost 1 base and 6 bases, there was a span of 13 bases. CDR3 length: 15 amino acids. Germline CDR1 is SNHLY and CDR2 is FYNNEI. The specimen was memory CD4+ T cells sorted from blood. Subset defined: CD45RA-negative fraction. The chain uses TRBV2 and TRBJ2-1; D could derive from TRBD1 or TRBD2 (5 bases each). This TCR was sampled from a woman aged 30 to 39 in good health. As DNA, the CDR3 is TGTGCCAGCAGTGAAGGGTCCTTGGGGGTCAATGAGCAGTTCTTC. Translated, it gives CASSEGSLGVNEQFF. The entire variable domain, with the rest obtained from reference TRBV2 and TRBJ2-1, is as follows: EPEVTQTPSHQVTQMGQEVILRCVPISNHLYFYWYRQILGQKVEFLVSFYNNEISEKSEIFDDQFSVERPDGSNFTLKIRSTKLEDSAMYFCASSEGSLGVNEQFFGPGTRLTVL.